This entry lists 16 T cell receptor beta chains sequenced from one sample in a study of blood T cell repertoires in COVID-19 (dated by TCRdb to the early 2020s). Library preparation employed the immunoSEQ multiplex PCR assay. In TCRdb, the immuneACCESS table is reduced to in-frame sequences with V and J assigned. These tables do not hold every clone; where another copy was compared, an unresolved V gene accounts for under half, and the others remain unexplained. This sample comprises more than 110,000 clones, 70% to 80% of them detected only once. The ten largest clones add up to under 4.5% of the sample. The sequenced sample was peripheral blood. The receptor set was obtained from a man aged 60-69 years with acute or convalescent COVID-19.

This clone was recorded only once. The chain carries TRBV5-4 and TRBJ2-2; D remains ambiguous. This CDR3 is built from 12 residues. Trimming cost V 2 bases and J 5 bases, with 4 bases left between them. Germline assignment: CDR1 SGHNT and CDR2 YYREEE (reference sequence). The chain's CDR3 is CASSFTTGELFF. The CDR3 nucleotides are TGTGCCAGCAGCTTTACAACCGGGGAGCTGTTTTTT. The full variable domain, rest sourced from reference TRBV5-4 and TRBJ2-2, is ETGVTQSPTHLIKTRGQQVTLRCSSQSGHNTVSWYQQALGQGPQFIFQYYREEENGRGNFPPRFSGLQFPNYSSELNVNALELDDSALYLCASSFTTGELFFGEGSRLTVL.

The chain carries TRBV10-3 and TRBJ2-5; D uncertain. Germline CDR1 is ENHRY and CDR2 is SYGVKD. V shed 4 bases and J shed 5 bases, with 11 bases lying between them. This CDR3 has 13 residues. The CDR3 region is CAISGTTGETQYF. The DNA for the CDR3 is TGTGCCATCAGTGGCACCACCGGGGAGACCCAGTACTTC.

This clone was seen just once. J is TRBJ1-1 and V is TRBV18; D is unresolved. CDR3 length: 15 residues. Trimming took 4 bases from V and 1 from J, leaving 13 bases between them. From germline, CDR1 is KGHSH and CDR2 LQKENI. CDR3 nucleotides: TGTGCCAGCTCACTCAGTGGAGGGCAGAACACTGAAGCTTTCTTT. This encodes CASSLSGGQNTEAFF.

The chain combines TRBV18 with TRBJ2-1; 7 positions agree with TRBD1. The CDR3 spans 14 residues. Germline trimming cut 3 bases from V and 5 bases from J; bases unmatched to any gene: 4. In germline, CDR1 is KGHSH, CDR2 LQKENI. The CDR3 sequence is CASSPWTGDNEQFF. The DNA for the CDR3 is TGTGCCAGCTCACCTTGGACAGGCGACAATGAGCAGTTCTTC.

The chain carries TRBV6-1 and TRBJ2-1; 9 bases align to TRBD2. The trim removed 4 bases at V and 2 bases at J, leaving 12 bases unmatched. The CDR3 is 18 amino acids. The germline gives CDR1 MNHNS, CDR2 SASEGT. CDR3 bases: TGTGCCAGCAGTGTTATGGCGGGAGGGCCAGGAGCCTACAATGAGCAGTTCTTC. Amino acids: CASSVMAGGPGAYNEQFF.

V is TRBV6-6 and J is TRBJ1-2, with D uncertain. V shed 8 bases and J shed 8 bases, with 12 bases lying between them. The CDR3 is made up of 11 amino acids. CDR1 MNHNY and CDR2 SVGAGI come from the germline V gene (reference sequence). CDR3 residues: CASQRGEGYTF. DNA of the CDR3: TGTGCCAGCCAGCGGGGAGAAGGCTACACCTTC.

J is TRBJ2-2 and V is TRBV7-2; 10 nucleotides agree with TRBD1. With 5 bases clipped from V and 5 bases from J, the junction kept 8 bases outside the gene matches. Germline CDR1 reads SGHTA; CDR2 reads FQGNSA. This CDR3 region has 16 residues. CDR3 coding DNA: TGTGCCAGCAGCACGGGACAGGGGCTATGGACCGGGGAGCTGTTTTTT. Protein: CASSTGQGLWTGELFF.

The chain links TRBV4-2 to TRBJ1-5; tentatively, D is TRBD1 (5 bases). Germline-derived CDR1 and CDR2 are LGHNA and YNFKEQ. Trimming left V 3 bases short and J 6 bases short, with 12 bases between. The CDR3 totals 14 residues. This CDR3 is CASSQTGGGQPQHF. CDR3 sequence (DNA): TGTGCCAGCAGCCAGACCGGGGGAGGTCAGCCCCAGCATTTT.

The rearrangement links TRBV5-5 to TRBJ1-5; maybe TRBD1 (6 bases). This CDR3 is built from 14 residues. Germline loops: CDR1 SGHKS, CDR2 YYEKEE (reference sequence). The V end was cut by 1 base, the J end by 6 bases, with 11 bases between. The CDR3 is CASSLSGGGQPQHF. Here the CDR3 DNA reads TGTGCCAGCAGCTTGTCGGGGGGCGGTCAGCCCCAGCATTTT.

This clone occurred once. V gene TRBV28 combines with J gene TRBJ1-2; 9 bases are a match to TRBD1. The CDR3 consists of 13 residues. Germline V CDR1 and CDR2: MDHEN, SYDVKM. With V trimmed by 6 bases and J by 8 bases, 7 bases remained unmatched. The CDR3 DNA reads as TGTGCCAGCAGCTCCGACAGGGGGGGCGGCTACACCTTC. It specifies CASSSDRGGGYTF.

This clone was observed a handful of times. The V gene is TRBV5-4, the J gene TRBJ1-2; 7 bases align to TRBD1. This CDR3 is built from 13 residues. Looked up from germline, CDR1 is SGHNT and CDR2 is YYREEE (reference sequence). V lost 0 bases and J lost 4; bases outside the gene matches: 0. This CDR3 reads CASSLDRGYGYTF. Written as DNA, the CDR3 is TGTGCCAGCAGCTTGGACAGGGGCTATGGCTACACCTTC.

The chain couples TRBV6-6 to TRBJ1-4; 7 nucleotides line up with TRBD1. With 4 bases clipped from V and 5 bases from J, the junction kept 4 bases outside the gene matches. CDR1 MNHNY and CDR2 SVGAGI come from the germline V gene (reference sequence). The CDR3 covers 14 residues. The DNA of the CDR3 is TGTGCCAGCAGTTCGGGACAGATAAATGAAAAACTGTTTTTT. Its protein product is CASSSGQINEKLFF.

The chain uses TRBV3-1 (or the pseudogene TRBV3-2) and TRBJ2-1; 11 bases align to TRBD2. The V segment lost 1 base and the J segment 6 bases; nucleotides outside the gene matches: 2. Germline V gene sequence: CDR1 LGHDT, CDR2 YNNKEL (reference sequence). This CDR3 is 15 amino acids long. CDR3 in amino acids: CASSQVAGGPNEQFF. CDR3 coding DNA: TGTGCCAGCAGCCAAGTAGCGGGAGGGCCCAATGAGCAGTTCTTC.

J is TRBJ2-2 and V is TRBV6-2 or TRBV6-3; possible D gene TRBD2, 5 bases. The CDR3 consists of 15 residues. V was cut by 4 bases and J by 7 bases, with 16 bases left in between. Germline lookup yields CDR1 MNHEY and CDR2 SVGEGT. The DNA for the CDR3 is TGTGCCAGCAGTTTACGAGCGGCCAAACTCGGGGAGCTGTTTTTT. It encodes CASSLRAAKLGELFF.

The chain combines TRBV10-3 with TRBJ2-2; 9 bases agree with TRBD2. The CDR3 has 14 residues. The trim removed 6 bases at V and 2 bases at J, leaving 1 base unmatched. Germline CDR1 reads ENHRY; CDR2 reads SYGVKD. The CDR3 here is CAIRAGGNTGELFF. The DNA of the CDR3 is TGTGCCATCAGAGCGGGAGGCAACACCGGGGAGCTGTTTTTT.

V usage is TRBV7-6 and J usage is TRBJ2-5, with 9 nucleotides matching TRBD1. This CDR3 has 16 amino acids. The J segment lost 4 bases and the V segment lost 2 bases, leaving 8 bases of the junction unmatched. Germline assignment: CDR1 SGHVS and CDR2 FNYEAQ. The CDR3 bases are TGTGCCAGCAGCTTACCGGGGACAGGGCGGCGAGAGACCCAGTACTTC. Its protein product is CASSLPGTGRRETQYF. Drawing the rest from reference TRBV7-6 and TRBJ2-5, the complete variable domain is GAGVSQSPRYKVTKRGQDVALRCDPISGHVSLYWYRQALGQGPEFLTYFNYEAQQDKSGLPNDRFSAERPEGSISTLTIQRTEQRDSAMYRCASSLPGTGRRETQYFGPGTRLLVL.